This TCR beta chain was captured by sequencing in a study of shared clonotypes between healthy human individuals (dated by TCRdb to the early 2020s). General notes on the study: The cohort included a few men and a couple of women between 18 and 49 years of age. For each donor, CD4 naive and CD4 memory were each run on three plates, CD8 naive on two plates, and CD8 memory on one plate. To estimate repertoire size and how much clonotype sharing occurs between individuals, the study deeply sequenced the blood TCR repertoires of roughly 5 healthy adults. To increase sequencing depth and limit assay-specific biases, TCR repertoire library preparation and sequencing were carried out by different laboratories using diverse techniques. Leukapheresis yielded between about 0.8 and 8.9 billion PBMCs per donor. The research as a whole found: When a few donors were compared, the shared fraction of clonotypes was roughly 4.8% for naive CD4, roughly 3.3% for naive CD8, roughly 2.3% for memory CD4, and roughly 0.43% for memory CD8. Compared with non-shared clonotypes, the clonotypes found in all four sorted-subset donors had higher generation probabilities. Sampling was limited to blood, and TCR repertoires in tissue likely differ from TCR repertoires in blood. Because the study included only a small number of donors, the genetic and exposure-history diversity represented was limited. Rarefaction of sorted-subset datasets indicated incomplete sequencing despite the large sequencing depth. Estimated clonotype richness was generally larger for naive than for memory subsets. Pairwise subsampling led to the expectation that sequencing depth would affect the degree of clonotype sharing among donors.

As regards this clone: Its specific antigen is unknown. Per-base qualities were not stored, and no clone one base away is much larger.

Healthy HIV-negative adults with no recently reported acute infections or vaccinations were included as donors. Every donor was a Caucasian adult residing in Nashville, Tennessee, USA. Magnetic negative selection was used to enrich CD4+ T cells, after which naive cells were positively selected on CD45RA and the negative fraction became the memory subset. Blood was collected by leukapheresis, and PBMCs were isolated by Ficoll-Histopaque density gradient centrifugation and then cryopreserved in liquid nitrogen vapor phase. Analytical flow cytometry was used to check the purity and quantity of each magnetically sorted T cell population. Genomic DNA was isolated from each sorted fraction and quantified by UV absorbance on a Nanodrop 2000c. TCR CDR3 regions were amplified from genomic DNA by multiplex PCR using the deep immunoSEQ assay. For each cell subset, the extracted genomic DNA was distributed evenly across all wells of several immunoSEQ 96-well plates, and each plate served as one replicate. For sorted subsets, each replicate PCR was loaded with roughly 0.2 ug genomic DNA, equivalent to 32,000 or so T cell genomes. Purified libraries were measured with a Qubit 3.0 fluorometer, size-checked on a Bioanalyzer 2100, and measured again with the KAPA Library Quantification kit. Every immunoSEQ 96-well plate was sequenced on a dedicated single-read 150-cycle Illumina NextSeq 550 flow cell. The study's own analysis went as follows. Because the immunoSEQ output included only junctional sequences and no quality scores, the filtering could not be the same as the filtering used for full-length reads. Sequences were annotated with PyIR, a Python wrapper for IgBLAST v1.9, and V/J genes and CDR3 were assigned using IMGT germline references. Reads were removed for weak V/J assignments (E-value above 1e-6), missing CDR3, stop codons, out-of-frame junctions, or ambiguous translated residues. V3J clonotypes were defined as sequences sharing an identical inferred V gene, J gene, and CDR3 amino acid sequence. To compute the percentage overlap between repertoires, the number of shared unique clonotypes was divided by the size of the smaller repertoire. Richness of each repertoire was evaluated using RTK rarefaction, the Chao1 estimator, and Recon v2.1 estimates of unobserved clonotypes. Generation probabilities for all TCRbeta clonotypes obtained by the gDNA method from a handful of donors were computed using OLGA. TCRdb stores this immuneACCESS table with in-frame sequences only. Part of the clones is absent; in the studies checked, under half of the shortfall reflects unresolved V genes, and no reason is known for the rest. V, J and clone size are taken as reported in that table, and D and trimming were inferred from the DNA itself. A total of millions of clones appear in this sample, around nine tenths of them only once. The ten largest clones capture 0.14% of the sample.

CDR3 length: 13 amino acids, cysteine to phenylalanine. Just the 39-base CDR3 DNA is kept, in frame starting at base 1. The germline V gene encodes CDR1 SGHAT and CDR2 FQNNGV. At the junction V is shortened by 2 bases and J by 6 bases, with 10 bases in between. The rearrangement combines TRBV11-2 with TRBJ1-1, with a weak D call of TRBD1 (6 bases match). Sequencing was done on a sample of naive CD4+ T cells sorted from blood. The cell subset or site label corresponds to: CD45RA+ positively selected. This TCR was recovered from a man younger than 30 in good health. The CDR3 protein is CASSLNRVAEAFF. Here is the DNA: TGTGCCAGCAGCTTAAACAGGGTAGCTGAAGCTTTCTTT. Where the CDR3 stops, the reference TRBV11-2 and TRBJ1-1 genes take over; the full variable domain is EAGVAQSPRYKIIEKRQSVAFWCNPISGHATLYWYQQILGQGPKLLIQFQNNGVVDDSQLPKDRFSAERLKGVDSTLKIQPAKLEDSAVYLCASSLNRVAEAFFGQGTRLTVV.